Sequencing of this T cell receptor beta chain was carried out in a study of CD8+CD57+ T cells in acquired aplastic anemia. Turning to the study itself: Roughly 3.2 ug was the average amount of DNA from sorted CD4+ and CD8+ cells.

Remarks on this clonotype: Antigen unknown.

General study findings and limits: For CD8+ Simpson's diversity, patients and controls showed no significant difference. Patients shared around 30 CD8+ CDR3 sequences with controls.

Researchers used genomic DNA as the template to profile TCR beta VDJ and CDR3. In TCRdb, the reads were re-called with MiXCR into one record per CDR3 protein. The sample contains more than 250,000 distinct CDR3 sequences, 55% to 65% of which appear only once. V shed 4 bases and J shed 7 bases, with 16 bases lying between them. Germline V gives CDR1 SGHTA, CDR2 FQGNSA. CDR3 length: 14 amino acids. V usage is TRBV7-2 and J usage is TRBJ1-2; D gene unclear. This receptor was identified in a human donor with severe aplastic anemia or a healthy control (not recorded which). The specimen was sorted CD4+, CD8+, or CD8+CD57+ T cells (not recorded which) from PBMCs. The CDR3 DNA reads TGTACCAGCAGCTCCGATGCGATAGGCAGTGGCTACACCTTC. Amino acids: CTSSSDAIGSGYTF.